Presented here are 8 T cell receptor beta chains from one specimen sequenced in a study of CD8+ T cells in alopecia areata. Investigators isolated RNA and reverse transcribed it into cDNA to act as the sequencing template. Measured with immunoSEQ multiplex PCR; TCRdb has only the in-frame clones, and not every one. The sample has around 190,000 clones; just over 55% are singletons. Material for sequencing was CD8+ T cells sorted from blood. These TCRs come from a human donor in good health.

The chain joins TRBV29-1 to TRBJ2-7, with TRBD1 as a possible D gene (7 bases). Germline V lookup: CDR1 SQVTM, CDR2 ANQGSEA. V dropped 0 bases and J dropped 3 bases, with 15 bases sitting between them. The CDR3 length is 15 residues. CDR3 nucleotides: TGCAGCGTTGAAGATCCGAGACAGGGAGGCTACGAGCAGTACTTC. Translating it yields CSVEDPRQGGYEQYF.

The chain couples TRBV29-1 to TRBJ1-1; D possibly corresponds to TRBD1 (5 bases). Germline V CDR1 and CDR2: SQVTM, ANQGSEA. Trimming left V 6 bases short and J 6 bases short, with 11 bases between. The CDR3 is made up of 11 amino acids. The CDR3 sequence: CSVGVRPEAFF. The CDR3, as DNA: TGCAGCGTGGGGGTTCGCCCTGAAGCTTTCTTT.

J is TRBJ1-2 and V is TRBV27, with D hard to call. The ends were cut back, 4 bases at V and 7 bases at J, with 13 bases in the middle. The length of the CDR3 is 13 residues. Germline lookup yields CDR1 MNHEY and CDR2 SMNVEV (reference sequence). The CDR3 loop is CASSSRPVRGYTF. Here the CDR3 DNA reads TGTGCCAGCAGTTCACGCCCGGTACGTGGCTACACCTTC.

The CDR3 region is CATSRDLRNTIYF. In nucleotides, the CDR3 is TGTGCCACCAGCAGAGATCTGCGAAACACCATATATTTT. The chain carries TRBV15 and TRBJ1-3; D remains unclear. Per the germline V gene, CDR1 is LNHNV and CDR2 is YYDKDF (reference sequence). This CDR3 has 13 amino acids. Trimming removed 0 bases at V and 5 bases at J, with 5 bases between.

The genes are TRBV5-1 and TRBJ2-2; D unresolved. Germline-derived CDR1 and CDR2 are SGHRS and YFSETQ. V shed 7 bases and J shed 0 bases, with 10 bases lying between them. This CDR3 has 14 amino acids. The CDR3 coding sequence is TGCGCCAGCCAGTTCCGGACGAACACCGGGGAGCTGTTTTTT. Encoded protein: CASQFRTNTGELFF.

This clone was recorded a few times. The CDR3 DNA follows: TGTGCCAGCAGCCAGGGGGGGCAGGGAATGGTGGACATTCAGTACTTC. This sequence encodes CASSQGGQGMVDIQYF. The chain combines TRBV14 with TRBJ2-4; possibly TRBD2 for D (7 bases). The CDR3 length is 16 residues. Deletions cut 3 bases from V and 8 bases from J, with 20 bases between. From germline, CDR1 is SGHDN and CDR2 FVKESK.

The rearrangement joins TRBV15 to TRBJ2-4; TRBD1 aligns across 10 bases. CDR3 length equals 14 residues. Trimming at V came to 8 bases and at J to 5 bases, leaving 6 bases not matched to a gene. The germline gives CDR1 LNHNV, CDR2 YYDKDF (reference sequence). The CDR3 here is CATSRGTGENIQYF. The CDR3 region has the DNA TGTGCCACCTCCCGCGGGACAGGGGAAAACATTCAGTACTTC.

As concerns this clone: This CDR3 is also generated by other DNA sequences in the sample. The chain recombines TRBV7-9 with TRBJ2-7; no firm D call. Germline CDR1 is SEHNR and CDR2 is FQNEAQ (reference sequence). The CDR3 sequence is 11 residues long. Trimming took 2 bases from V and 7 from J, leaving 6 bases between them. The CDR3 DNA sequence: TGTGCCAGCAGCTTAACGGATGAGCAGTACTTC. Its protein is CASSLTDEQYF.